The present TCR beta chain was sequenced within a study of regulatory T cells in long-lasting Graves disease. This clonotype appeared many times. Time point specified: persistent/refractory GD, antithyroid drugs over 5 years with positive TRAb. Extracted RNA from PBMCs served as the source of the TCR library. The TCR beta library used iRepertoire HTBI primers with Arm-PCR amplification of CDR3. A single record per CDR3 protein comes from TCRdb applying MiXCR to the multiplex PCR reads. The data show hundreds of thousands of distinct CDR3 sequences, about a fifth seen once. Here the sequenced sample was peripheral blood mononuclear cells (PBMCs), taken when the disease was refractory, from a patient treated with antithyroid drugs. This receptor was taken from a female donor with Graves disease.

The CDR3 region has the DNA TGTGCCAGCAAAAGGACATCAACTAATGAAAAACTGTTTTTT. Translation: CASKRTSTNEKLFF. The chain couples TRBV6-2 or TRBV6-3 to TRBJ1-4; a weak D match, TRBD1 (5 bases). The V end was cut by 7 bases, the J end by 0 bases, with 9 bases between. The CDR3 length is 14 residues. The germline V gene has CDR1 MNHEY and CDR2 SVGEGT.